The 32 T cell receptor beta chains given below trace back to one sample, sequenced in a study of T-cell reconstitution after alpha-beta-depleted transplantation in children. For TCRbeta, the library was prepared with unique molecular identifiers. MiXCR, run by TCRdb on the PCR reads, gives a single entry per CDR3 protein. The sample records more than 400,000 distinct CDR3 sequences, about an eighth being singletons. Sequencing used PBMCs, mostly from graft donor cells, obtained 180 days after TCRalphabeta/CD19-depleted stem cell transplant. These receptor sequences come from a female patient aged 2 to 10 who had a stem cell transplant for aplastic anemia, so the T cells may come from the graft donor.

The chain couples TRBV14 to TRBJ1-4; D remains unclear. CDR3 length: 16 residues. From germline, CDR1 is SGHDN and CDR2 FVKESK. With 0 bases removed from V and 5 bases from J, the gap between germline ends came to 13 bases. As DNA, the CDR3 is TGTGCCAGCAGCCAAGATCCACGAGGACCCAATGAAAAACTGTTTTTT. This codes for CASSQDPRGPNEKLFF.

A few counts support this clonotype. The V call is TRBV6-5, the J call TRBJ2-7, with unresolved D. CDR1 MNHEY and CDR2 SVGAGI come from the germline V gene. The germline V and J ends were trimmed by 5 bases and 5 bases, with 10 bases remaining between them. CDR3 size: 12 residues. CDR3 loop: CASSAGLNEQYF. As DNA, the CDR3 is TGTGCCAGCAGTGCTGGTCTGAACGAGCAGTACTTC.

A few counts support this clonotype. The chain links TRBV27 to TRBJ1-2, with TRBD1 as a possible D gene (5 bases). Trimming took 0 bases from V and 5 from J, leaving 10 bases between them. The V gene's germline CDR1 is MNHEY and CDR2 SMNVEV (reference sequence). This CDR3 spans 14 amino acids. As DNA, the CDR3 is TGTGCCAGCAGTTTATCGTACAGGCCTTATGGCTACACCTTC. It yields the protein CASSLSYRPYGYTF.

The sample holds a few counts of this clonotype. The V and J genes are TRBV20-1 and TRBJ2-3, with D unclear. This CDR3 is 14 amino acids long. The germline V gene encodes CDR1 DFQATT and CDR2 SNEGSKA (reference sequence). V dropped 0 bases and J dropped 2 bases, with 9 bases sitting between them. CDR3 nucleotide sequence: TGCAGTGCTAGAGATCACCGATTCACAGATACGCAGTATTTT. Protein: CSARDHRFTDTQYF.

This clonotype showed up many times. CDR3 coding DNA: TGCAGTGCTGGGGACAGCGATTACTACGAGCAGTACTTC. Translated, it gives CSAGDSDYYEQYF. This rearrangement joins TRBV20-1 to TRBJ2-7; 7 bases are a match to TRBD1. Germline V lookup: CDR1 DFQATT, CDR2 SNEGSKA (reference sequence). This CDR3 spans 13 amino acids. V was clipped by 5 bases and J by 3 bases; unmatched bases: 7.

The chain combines TRBV12-3 or TRBV12-4 with TRBJ1-1; 10 nucleotides line up with TRBD1. Trimming at V came to 5 bases and at J to 11 bases, leaving 8 bases not matched to a gene. The CDR3 totals 13 residues. The CDR3 here is CASSPPGQGRAFF. The CDR3 nucleotides are TGTGCCAGCAGTCCCCCGGGACAGGGGAGGGCTTTCTTT.

V is TRBV18 and J is TRBJ2-3, with 7 bases lining up with TRBD1. CDR3 length equals 12 residues. Germline assignment: CDR1 KGHSH and CDR2 LQKENI. Trimming cost V 6 bases and J 10 bases; bases outside gene matches: 7. CDR3 in amino acids: CASSTTDRAQYF. CDR3 bases: TGTGCCAGCTCTACCACCGACAGGGCGCAGTATTTT.

The chain links TRBV5-1 to TRBJ1-4, with D perhaps matching TRBD1 (6 bases). Per the germline V gene, CDR1 is SGHRS and CDR2 is YFSETQ. The CDR3 extends over 14 amino acids. V gave up 2 bases and J gave up 8 bases, with 13 bases separating them. The CDR3 loop reads CASSLGHQGEKLFF. In DNA, the CDR3 is TGCGCCAGCAGCTTAGGACACCAGGGGGAAAAACTGTTTTTT.

A few counts support this clonotype. The chain joins TRBV7-2 to TRBJ2-7; a possible D gene is TRBD2 (5 bases). This CDR3 has 14 residues. V lost 2 bases and J 3 bases, leaving 11 bases between the germline ends. Germline assignment: CDR1 SGHTA and CDR2 FQGNSA. CDR3 loop: CASSLISADYEQYF. The CDR3 nucleotides read TGTGCCAGCAGCTTAATTAGCGCCGACTACGAGCAGTACTTC.

This clonotype was detected only a few times. The chain carries TRBV14 and TRBJ1-2; D might be TRBD1 (5 bases). CDR3 size: 13 residues. CDR1 SGHDN and CDR2 FVKESK come from the germline V gene. Trimming removed 2 bases at V and 5 bases at J, with 9 bases between. The CDR3 reads CASSQWGGYGYTF. DNA of the CDR3: TGTGCCAGCAGCCAATGGGGCGGATATGGCTACACCTTC.

V usage is TRBV15 and J usage is TRBJ1-3, with TRBD1 matching 7 bases. In germline, CDR1 is LNHNV, CDR2 YYDKDF (reference sequence). V shed 0 bases and J 9 bases; nucleotides not matched to a gene: 11. The CDR3 loop spans 16 amino acids. CDR3 sequence: CATSRDDPDRTRTIYF. For the CDR3, the DNA is TGTGCCACCAGCAGAGATGATCCGGACAGGACCCGCACCATATATTTT.

This clonotype was recorded a few times. The chain is built from TRBV5-6 and TRBJ2-7, with 9 bases lining up with TRBD1. This CDR3 contains 16 residues. The germline CDR1 and CDR2 sequences are SGHDT and YYEEEE. The V gene end was trimmed by 2 bases and the J gene end by 4 bases; junction bases not matched to a gene: 10. CDR3 sequence reads: CASSFLIQGAPYEQYF. DNA for the CDR3: TGTGCCAGCAGCTTTCTAATACAGGGGGCGCCTTACGAGCAGTACTTC. Full variable domain (outside the CDR3, taken from reference TRBV5-6 and TRBJ2-7): DAGVTQSPTHLIKTRGQQVTLRCSPKSGHDTVSWYQQALGQGPQFIFQYYEEEERQRGNFPDRFSGHQFPNYSSELNVNALLLGDSALYLCASSFLIQGAPYEQYFGPGTRLTVT.

The V and J genes are TRBV11-1 and TRBJ1-1; 7 bases align to TRBD1. The CDR3 is made up of 19 amino acids. From germline, CDR1 is SGHAT and CDR2 FQDESV (reference sequence). V gave up 4 bases and J gave up 0 bases; unmatched junction bases: 17. CDR3 sequence reads: CASSYRPLTGEAMNTEAFF. The CDR3 DNA follows: TGTGCCAGCAGCTACCGCCCCCTTACAGGGGAGGCTATGAACACTGAAGCTTTCTTT.

This chain links TRBV10-3 with TRBJ2-1, with 8 positions matching TRBD2. Germline lookup yields CDR1 ENHRY and CDR2 SYGVKD. Germline trimming cut 8 bases from V and 4 bases from J; bases unmatched to any gene: 19. There are 18 residues in the CDR3. CDR3 in amino acids: CAIAWAGGPITPYNEQFF. The CDR3 DNA reads as TGTGCCATCGCGTGGGCGGGAGGCCCAATCACTCCATACAATGAGCAGTTCTTC.

This chain joins TRBV27 and TRBJ2-1, with D possibly matching TRBD2 (5 bases). CDR1 and CDR2 from the germline V gene are MNHEY and SMNVEV (reference sequence). CDR3 length equals 16 residues. Trimming left V 5 bases short and J 4 bases short, with 18 bases between. CDR3 nucleotide sequence: TGTGCCAGCAGTATCCAATTTCGGAGCGGTTACAATGAGCAGTTCTTC. Amino acids: CASSIQFRSGYNEQFF.

V usage is TRBV24-1 and J usage is TRBJ2-2, with 9 positions matching TRBD2. Per germline, CDR1 KGHDR and CDR2 SFDVKD. Trimming at V came to 5 bases and at J to 4 bases, leaving 7 bases not matched to a gene. This CDR3 spans 16 amino acids. The CDR3 DNA reads as TGTGCCACCAGTGGCGGTCTAGCGGGATTCACCGGGGAGCTGTTTTTT. Its translation: CATSGGLAGFTGELFF.

This clonotype was recorded many times. V gene TRBV28 combines with J gene TRBJ1-2; D is undetermined. This CDR3 is 13 amino acids long. From germline, CDR1 is MDHEN and CDR2 SYDVKM. With 3 bases removed from V and 4 bases from J, the gap between germline ends came to 9 bases. In nucleotides, the CDR3 is TGTGCCAGCAGTTTCCCCCTCTCCTATGGCTACACCTTC. Protein: CASSFPLSYGYTF.

This clonotype has more than one count but fewer than ten. V gene TRBV6-2 or TRBV6-3 combines with J gene TRBJ2-7; TRBD2 agrees at 11 bases. This CDR3 is built from 18 residues. Trimming at V came to 0 bases and at J to 0 bases, leaving 7 bases not matched to a gene. Looked up from germline, CDR1 is MNHEY and CDR2 is SVGEGT. DNA for the CDR3: TGTGCCAGCAGTTACTCCTACCGACTAGCGGGAACCTCCTACGAGCAGTACGTC. This gives the protein CASSYSYRLAGTSYEQYV.

This chain connects TRBV7-7 to TRBJ2-5; no clear D. Germline V gives CDR1 SSHAT, CDR2 FNYEAQ (reference sequence). The CDR3 extends over 13 amino acids. V was cut by 5 bases and J by 2 bases, with 9 bases left in between. The CDR3 DNA is TGTGCCAGCAGCCCGCTCCCTCAAGAGACCCAGTACTTC. It encodes CASSPLPQETQYF. Looking up the rest from reference TRBV7-7 and TRBJ2-5 gives the full variable domain: GAGVSQSPRYKVTKRGQDVTLRCDPISSHATLYWYQQALGQGPEFLTYFNYEAQPDKSGLPSDRFSAERPEGSISTLTIQRTEQRDSAMYRCASSPLPQETQYFGPGTRLLVL.

This clonotype was observed a handful of times. The chain joins TRBV15 to TRBJ1-1, with a possible D match to TRBD1 (5 bases). Germline CDR1 is LNHNV and CDR2 is YYDKDF (reference sequence). V was pared by 0 bases and J by 4 bases, with 9 bases between. The CDR3 spans 14 residues. DNA of the CDR3: TGTGCCACCAGCAGAGACAGGGTGGGCACTGAAGCTTTCTTT. It codes for CATSRDRVGTEAFF.

This clonotype has more than one count but fewer than ten. The chain is built from TRBV28 and TRBJ1-1, with a weak D call TRBD1 (5 bases). Germline V CDR1 and CDR2: MDHEN, SYDVKM. V lost 1 base and J lost 1, with 13 bases in between. This CDR3 has 16 amino acids. This CDR3 is CASSLSSGRGNTEAFF. Here the CDR3 DNA reads TGTGCCAGCAGTTTATCCTCAGGGAGGGGGAACACTGAAGCTTTCTTT. The entire variable domain, with the rest obtained from reference TRBV28 and TRBJ1-1, is as follows: DVKVTQSSRYLVKRTGEKVFLECVQDMDHENMFWYRQDPGLGLRLIYFSYDVKMKEKGDIPEGYSVSREKKERFSLILESASTNQTSMYLCASSLSSGRGNTEAFFGQGTRLTVV.

This clonotype was picked up a small number of times. The rearrangement uses TRBV7-9 and TRBJ2-5, with 8 bases that match TRBD1. The CDR3 runs 13 residues. Germline-derived CDR1 and CDR2 are SEHNR and FQNEAQ (reference sequence). V trimming: 5 bases; J trimming: 5 bases; junction bases outside the gene matches: 4. The CDR3 nucleotides are TGTGCCAGCAGCCTTTACAGGGGGGAGACCCAGTACTTC. Protein product: CASSLYRGETQYF. Drawing the rest from reference TRBV7-9 and TRBJ2-5, the complete variable domain is DTGVSQNPRHKITKRGQNVTFRCDPISEHNRLYWYRQTLGQGPEFLTYFQNEAQLEKSRLLSDRFSAERPKGSFSTLEIQRTEQGDSAMYLCASSLYRGETQYFGPGTRLLVL.

The J gene is TRBJ2-1, the V gene TRBV5-1; D uncertain. Per germline, CDR1 SGHRS and CDR2 YFSETQ. There are 15 residues in the CDR3. V was shortened by 1 base and J by 1 base, with 9 bases between the two germline ends. The CDR3 reads CASSLWRRSYNEQFF. The DNA for the CDR3 is TGCGCCAGCAGCTTGTGGAGAAGGTCCTACAATGAGCAGTTCTTC. Looking up the rest from reference TRBV5-1 and TRBJ2-1 gives the full variable domain: KAGVTQTPRYLIKTRGQQVTLSCSPISGHRSVSWYQQTPGQGLQFLFEYFSETQRNKGNFPGRFSGRQFSNSRSEMNVSTLELGDSALYLCASSLWRRSYNEQFFGPGTRLTVL.

This clonotype has only a few counts. The V and J genes are TRBV30 and TRBJ1-1; D is uncertain. This CDR3 is built from 12 residues. Trimming pared 1 base from V and 11 bases from J, leaving 14 bases between. Germline CDR1 and CDR2: GTSNPN and SVGIG (reference sequence). The CDR3 bases are TGTGCCTGGAGTGGTCCTCCGAGGGATGCTTTCTTT. It codes for CAWSGPPRDAFF.

This chain uses TRBV4-3 with TRBJ2-2, with D hard to call. CDR3 length: 17 residues. Trimming took 1 base from V and 0 from J, leaving 12 bases between them. Per the germline V gene, CDR1 is LGHNA and CDR2 is YSLEER. For the CDR3, the DNA is TGCGCCAGCAGCCAAGTCTGGCTAGGCGCGAACACCGGGGAGCTGTTTTTT. This codes for CASSQVWLGANTGELFF.

This clonotype showed up just a few times. The CDR3 reads CASSFRREGFSGGSFF. As DNA, the CDR3 is TGTGCCAGCAGCTTTAGGCGGGAGGGCTTTTCGGGGGGGAGTTTCTTC. The chain carries TRBV11-3 and TRBJ2-1, with TRBD2 matching 9 bases. The V gene's germline CDR1 is SGHNT and CDR2 YENEEA. The CDR3 has 16 amino acids. V lost 3 bases and J lost 16; bases outside the gene matches: 19.

This rearrangement joins TRBV7-8 to TRBJ2-7, with TRBD1 identical over 7 bases. V was clipped by 1 base and J by 0 bases; unmatched bases: 12. The CDR3 has 18 amino acids. Per germline, CDR1 SGHVS and CDR2 FQNEAQ. The CDR3 loop reads CASSLEGPRGQASYEQYF. The CDR3 nucleotides read TGTGCCAGCAGCTTAGAGGGTCCCCGTGGACAGGCCTCCTACGAGCAGTACTTC.

The chain links TRBV28 to TRBJ2-3; 10 nucleotides match TRBD2. The germline V gene has CDR1 MDHEN and CDR2 SYDVKM. The CDR3 runs to 15 residues. J gave up 4 bases and V 5 bases, and 6 bases lay outside the gene matches. DNA for the CDR3: TGTGCCAGCAGTCTACAGCGGGAGGGAGCAGATACGCAGTATTTT. Its translation: CASSLQREGADTQYF.

The rearrangement links TRBV10-2 to TRBJ1-2, with D possibly TRBD1 on 6 matching bases. From germline, CDR1 is WSHSY and CDR2 SAAADI. V was pared by 5 bases and J by 5 bases, with 12 bases between. This CDR3 spans 13 amino acids. CDR3 amino acids: CASSSGGPYGYTF. The CDR3 coding sequence is TGCGCCAGCAGTTCGGGGGGGCCGTATGGCTACACCTTC.

The chain employs TRBV7-2 and TRBJ2-2; D is possibly TRBD1 (5 bases). The CDR3 consists of 15 residues. The V end was cut by 1 base, the J end by 4 bases, with 10 bases between. CDR1 and CDR2 from the germline V gene are SGHTA and FQGNSA. CDR3 in amino acids: CASSLDRRVTGELFF. The CDR3 nucleotides are TGTGCCAGCAGCTTAGATCGCAGGGTCACCGGGGAGCTGTTTTTT.

The chain recombines TRBV5-6 with TRBJ1-4; D remains ambiguous. CDR1 and CDR2 (germline): SGHDT, YYEEEE. The CDR3 is 14 residues long. V lost 4 bases and J lost 6, with 13 bases in between. The CDR3 reads CASSPQARDEKLFF. CDR3 sequence (DNA): TGTGCCAGCAGCCCGCAGGCTCGGGATGAAAAACTGTTTTTT.

V usage is TRBV28 and J usage is TRBJ2-2; 7 bases are a match to TRBD1. From germline, CDR1 is MDHEN and CDR2 SYDVKM. This CDR3 is built from 14 residues. V lost 6 bases and J lost 1; bases outside the gene matches: 2. CDR3 in amino acids: CASRRQGNTGELFF. DNA for the CDR3: TGTGCCAGCAGACGACAGGGGAACACCGGGGAGCTGTTTTTT. Complete variable domain (other parts from reference TRBV28 and TRBJ2-2): DVKVTQSSRYLVKRTGEKVFLECVQDMDHENMFWYRQDPGLGLRLIYFSYDVKMKEKGDIPEGYSVSREKKERFSLILESASTNQTSMYLCASRRQGNTGELFFGEGSRLTVL.